One sample yielded the 10 T cell receptor beta chains listed below, sequenced in a study of human T cells and chemical hapten exposure. Via MiXCR, TCRdb re-called the RACE reads, giving one row per CDR3 protein. Altogether approximately 74,000 distinct CDR3 sequences are present, more than 30% being singletons, with the ten largest covering more than 7%. The time point: patch test 1, 2 weeks after DPC sensitization. Treatment denoted: therapeutic diphenylcyclopropenone sensitization with weekly scalp DPC. Sequencing was performed on whole blood, taken in connection with sensitization to the hapten diphenylcyclopropenone (DPC). The receptors were sampled from a man aged 35-49 years with alopecia areata. Some clones in this sample may be carry-over from other donors' samples.

The gene calls are TRBV6-1 and TRBJ2-1; 8 bases fit TRBD1. Germline CDR1 and CDR2: MNHNS and SASEGT. V was clipped by 4 bases and J by 5 bases; unmatched bases: 7. CDR3 length equals 15 residues. The CDR3 DNA reads TGTGCCAGCAGTGCTGACAGGGGAGGAAACAATGAGCAGTTCTTC. Translated, it gives CASSADRGGNNEQFF.

In this sample, this clonotype turned up a few times. V and J are TRBV6-6 and TRBJ2-7, with D perhaps assigned TRBD1 or TRBD2 (6 bases each). This CDR3 region has 16 residues. From germline, CDR1 is MNHNY and CDR2 SVGAGI (reference sequence). Trimming removed 2 bases from V and 0 bases from J, with 14 bases in between. The CDR3 nucleotides read TGTGCCAGCAGTTACGCTGACAGGAGGGGCTCCTACGAGCAGTACTTC. Protein product: CASSYADRRGSYEQYF.

The chain carries TRBV30 and TRBJ2-4; D gene unclear. This CDR3 has 14 amino acids. V was shortened by 5 bases and J by 0 bases, with 11 bases between the two germline ends. From germline, CDR1 is GTSNPN and CDR2 SVGIG (reference sequence). This CDR3 reads CAWQGSLAKNIQYF. The CDR3 coding sequence is TGTGCCTGGCAAGGATCACTAGCCAAAAACATTCAGTACTTC.

The chain couples TRBV20-1 to TRBJ2-7; no clear D gene. CDR1 DFQATT and CDR2 SNEGSKA come from the germline V gene (reference sequence). This CDR3 spans 14 amino acids. V was pared by 1 base and J by 2 bases, with 12 bases between. CDR3 nucleotide sequence: TGCAGTGCTAGAGCCCCACAGCTACCCTACGAGCAGTACTTC. Translation gives CSARAPQLPYEQYF.

The V and J genes are TRBV20-1 and TRBJ2-1; 7 bases map to TRBD2. The CDR3 covers 17 residues. The V gene's germline CDR1 is DFQATT and CDR2 SNEGSKA (reference sequence). V trimming: 3 bases; J trimming: 0 bases; junction bases outside the gene matches: 11. This chain's CDR3 is CSARKTRSGASYNEQFF. CDR3 DNA sequence: TGCAGTGCTAGGAAGACCCGAAGCGGGGCCTCCTACAATGAGCAGTTCTTC.

This clonotype was picked up a small number of times. The CDR3 sequence: CASRTGQGYNQPQHF. CDR3 DNA sequence: TGTGCCAGCAGGACCGGACAGGGCTACAATCAGCCCCAGCATTTT. The rearrangement links TRBV5-8 to TRBJ1-5; 8 bases agree with TRBD1. CDR1 is SGHTS, CDR2 YDEGEE, per germline. The CDR3 sequence is 15 residues long. V gave up 5 bases and J gave up 3 bases; unmatched junction bases: 7.

This chain links TRBV5-1 with TRBJ2-2; TRBD2 might be the D (5 bases). Germline values: CDR1 SGHRS, CDR2 YFSETQ. V lost 4 bases, J lost 0 bases, and 13 bases lay in between. CDR3 length equals 16 residues. The CDR3 sequence: CASSQQPTTNTGELFF. The CDR3 DNA reads as TGCGCCAGCAGCCAGCAACCGACTACGAACACCGGGGAGCTGTTTTTT.

The chain combines TRBV4-1 with TRBJ2-7; the D gene is possibly TRBD1 (6 bases). Germline CDR1 reads MGHRA; CDR2 reads YSYEKL. V was shortened by 0 bases and J by 4 bases, with 10 bases between the two germline ends. This CDR3 comprises 14 residues. This chain's CDR3 is CASSQDGQKYEQYF. CDR3 sequence (DNA): TGCGCCAGCAGCCAAGATGGACAGAAGTACGAGCAGTACTTC.

The chain joins TRBV4-2 to TRBJ2-6, with 7 nucleotides matching TRBD1. The germline CDR1 and CDR2 sequences are LGHNA and YNFKEQ. CDR3 length: 18 residues. Losses at the gene ends were 0 bases for V and 0 bases for J; bases not matched to a gene: 5. The CDR3 bases are TGTGCCAGCAGCCAAGAAGGGGGCCCCACCTCTGGGGCCAACGTCCTGACTTTC. It yields the protein CASSQEGGPTSGANVLTF.

The V gene is TRBV2, the J gene TRBJ1-5, with 8 bases lining up with TRBD1. The CDR3 consists of 15 residues. Per the germline V gene, CDR1 is SNHLY and CDR2 is FYNNEI. J gave up 1 base and V 4 bases, and 3 bases lay outside the gene matches. The CDR3 nucleotides read TGTGCCAGCAGTGGACAGGGGACGAGCAATCAGCCCCAGCATTTT. Its protein is CASSGQGTSNQPQHF.